The entry that follows covers one TCR beta chain sequence. The source of the sample is a study of blood T cell repertoires in COVID-19. Overall study context: The United States, Italy and Spain were the sources of the acute and convalescent COVID-19 samples. Sample material is recorded as cDNA or gDNA derived from T cells, B-cell-depleted T cells, or PBMCs.

The table came from immunoSEQ multiplex PCR; TCRdb's copy has only in-frame clones and leaves some out. This table has about 170,000 clones, about four fifths appearing once. Trimming took 0 bases from V and 0 from J, leaving 6 bases between them. The CDR3 contains 14 residues. Germline V gives CDR1 SGHRS, CDR2 YFSETQ. The TCR sequence derives from a human donor with acute or convalescent COVID-19. The donor label of this sample is uncertain. The chain recombines TRBV5-1 with TRBJ1-1; D is undetermined. The sequencing input was peripheral blood. The CDR3 coding sequence is TGCGCCAGCAGCTTGGGGTACATGAACACTGAAGCTTTCTTT. Its protein product is CASSLGYMNTEAFF.